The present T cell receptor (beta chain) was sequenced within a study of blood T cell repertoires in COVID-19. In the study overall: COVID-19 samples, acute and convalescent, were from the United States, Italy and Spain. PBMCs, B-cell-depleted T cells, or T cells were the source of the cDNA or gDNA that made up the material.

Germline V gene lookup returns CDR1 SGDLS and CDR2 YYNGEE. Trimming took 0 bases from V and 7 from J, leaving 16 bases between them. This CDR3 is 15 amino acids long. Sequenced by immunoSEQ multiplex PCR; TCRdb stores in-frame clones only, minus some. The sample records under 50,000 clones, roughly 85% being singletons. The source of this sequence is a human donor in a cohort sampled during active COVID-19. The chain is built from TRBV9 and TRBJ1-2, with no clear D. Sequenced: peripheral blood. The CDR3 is CASSVEFGEASGYTF. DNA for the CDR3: TGTGCCAGCAGCGTAGAATTCGGGGAGGCGAGTGGCTACACCTTC.